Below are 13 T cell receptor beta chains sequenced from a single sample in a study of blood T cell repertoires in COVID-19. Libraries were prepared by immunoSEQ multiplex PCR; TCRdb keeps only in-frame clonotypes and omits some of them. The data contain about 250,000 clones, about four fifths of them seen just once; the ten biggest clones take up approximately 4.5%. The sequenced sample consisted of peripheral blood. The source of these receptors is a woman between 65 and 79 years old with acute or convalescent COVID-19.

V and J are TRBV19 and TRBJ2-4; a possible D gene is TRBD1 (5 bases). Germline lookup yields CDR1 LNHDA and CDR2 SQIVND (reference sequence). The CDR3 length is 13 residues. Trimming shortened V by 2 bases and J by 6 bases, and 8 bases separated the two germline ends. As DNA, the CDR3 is TGTGCCAGTAGTATAACAGGTCCAAACATTCAGTACTTC. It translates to CASSITGPNIQYF.

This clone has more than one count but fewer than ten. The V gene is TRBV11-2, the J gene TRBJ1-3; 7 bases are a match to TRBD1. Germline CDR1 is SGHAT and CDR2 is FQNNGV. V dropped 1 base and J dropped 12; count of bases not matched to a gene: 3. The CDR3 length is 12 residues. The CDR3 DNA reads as TGTGCCAGCAGCTTAGGAGGGGGCATCATATATTTT. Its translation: CASSLGGGIIYF. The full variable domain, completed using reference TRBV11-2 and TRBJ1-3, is EAGVAQSPRYKIIEKRQSVAFWCNPISGHATLYWYQQILGQGPKLLIQFQNNGVVDDSQLPKDRFSAERLKGVDSTLKIQPAKLEDSAVYLCASSLGGGIIYFGEGSWLTVV.

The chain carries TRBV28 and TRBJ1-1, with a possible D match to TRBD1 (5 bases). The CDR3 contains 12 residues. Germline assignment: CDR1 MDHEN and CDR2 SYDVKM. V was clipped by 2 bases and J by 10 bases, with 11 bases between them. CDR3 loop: CASSLGGWAAFF. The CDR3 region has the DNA TGTGCCAGCAGTTTAGGGGGGTGGGCAGCTTTCTTT.

In DNA form, the CDR3 reads TGTGCCAGCAGTTTAGCGGGGGGATACGAGCAGTACTTC. Translating it yields CASSLAGGYEQYF. This chain connects TRBV12-3 or TRBV12-4 to TRBJ2-7; a weak D match, TRBD2 (6 bases). CDR3 length: 13 amino acids. V was shortened by 0 bases and J by 4 bases, with 7 bases between the two germline ends.

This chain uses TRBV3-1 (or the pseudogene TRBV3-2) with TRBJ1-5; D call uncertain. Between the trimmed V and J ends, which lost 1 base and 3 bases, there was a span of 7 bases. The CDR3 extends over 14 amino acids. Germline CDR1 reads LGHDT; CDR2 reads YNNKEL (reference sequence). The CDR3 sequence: CASSQAGHNQPQHF. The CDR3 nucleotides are TGTGCCAGCAGCCAAGCTGGGCACAATCAGCCCCAGCATTTT.

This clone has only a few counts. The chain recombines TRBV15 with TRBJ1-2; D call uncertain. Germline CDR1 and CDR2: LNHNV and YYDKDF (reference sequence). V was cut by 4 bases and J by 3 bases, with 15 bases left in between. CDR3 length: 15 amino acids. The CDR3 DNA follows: TGTGCCACCAGCACTCGTGGGAGTCACTACTATGGCTACACCTTC. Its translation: CATSTRGSHYYGYTF.

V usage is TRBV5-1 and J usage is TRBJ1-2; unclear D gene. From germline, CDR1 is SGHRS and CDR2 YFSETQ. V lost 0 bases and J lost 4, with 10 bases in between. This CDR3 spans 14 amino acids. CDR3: CASSLADTSYGYTF. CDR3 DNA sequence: TGCGCCAGCAGCTTGGCTGACACTTCCTATGGCTACACCTTC.

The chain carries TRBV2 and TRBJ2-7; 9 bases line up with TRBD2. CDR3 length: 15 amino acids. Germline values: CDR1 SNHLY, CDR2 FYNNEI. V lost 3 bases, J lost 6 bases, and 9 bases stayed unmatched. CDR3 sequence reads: CASSDGSGGTGEQYF. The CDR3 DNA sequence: TGTGCCAGCAGTGATGGTAGCGGGGGAACGGGCGAGCAGTACTTC. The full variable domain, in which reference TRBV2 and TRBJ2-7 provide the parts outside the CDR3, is EPEVTQTPSHQVTQMGQEVILRCVPISNHLYFYWYRQILGQKVEFLVSFYNNEISEKSEIFDDQFSVERPDGSNFTLKIRSTKLEDSAMYFCASSDGSGGTGEQYFGPGTRLTVT.

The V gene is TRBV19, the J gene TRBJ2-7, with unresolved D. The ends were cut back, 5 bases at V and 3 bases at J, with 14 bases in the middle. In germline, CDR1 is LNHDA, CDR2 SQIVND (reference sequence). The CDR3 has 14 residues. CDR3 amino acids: CASSQSLGSYEQYF. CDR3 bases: TGTGCCAGTAGTCAGAGTCTGGGCAGCTACGAGCAGTACTTC.

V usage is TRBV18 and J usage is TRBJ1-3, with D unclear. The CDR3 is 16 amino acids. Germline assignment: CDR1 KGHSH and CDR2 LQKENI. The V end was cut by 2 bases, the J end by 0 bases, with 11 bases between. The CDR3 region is CASSPGVPLSGNTIYF. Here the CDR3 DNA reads TGTGCCAGCTCACCAGGAGTCCCTCTCTCTGGAAACACCATATATTTT.

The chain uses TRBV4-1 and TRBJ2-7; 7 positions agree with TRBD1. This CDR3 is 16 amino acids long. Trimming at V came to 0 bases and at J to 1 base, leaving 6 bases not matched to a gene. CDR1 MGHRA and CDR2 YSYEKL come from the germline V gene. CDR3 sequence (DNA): TGCGCCAGCAGCCAAGAGAGCCAGGGGGTGTCCTACGAGCAGTACTTC. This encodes CASSQESQGVSYEQYF.

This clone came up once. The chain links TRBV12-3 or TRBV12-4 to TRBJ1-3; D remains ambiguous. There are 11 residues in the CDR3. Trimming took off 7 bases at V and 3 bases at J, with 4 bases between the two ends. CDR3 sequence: CASINGNTIYF. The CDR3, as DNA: TGTGCCAGCATTAATGGAAACACCATATATTTT.

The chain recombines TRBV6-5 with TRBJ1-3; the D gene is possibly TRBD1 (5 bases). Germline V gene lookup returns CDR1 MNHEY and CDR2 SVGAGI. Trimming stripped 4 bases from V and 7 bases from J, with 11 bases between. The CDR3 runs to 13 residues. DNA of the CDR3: TGTGCCAGCAGTTTCAGGGAGGGGAACACCATATATTTT. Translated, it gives CASSFREGNTIYF.